A single sample gave rise to the 32 T cell receptor beta chains below, sequenced in a study of CD8 T cells in Susac syndrome. The authors reverse transcribed roughly 0.5 to 1 ug RNA with random hexamers. MiXCR, run by TCRdb on the immunoSEQ multiplex PCR reads, gives a single entry per CDR3 protein. Among around 300,000 distinct CDR3 sequences listed, about 82% were seen once. The sequencing input was CD8+ T cells from PBMCs. These receptors all come from a human donor with multiple sclerosis.

The chain uses TRBV4-3 and TRBJ2-7, with 10 nucleotides matching TRBD1. There are 16 residues in the CDR3. Losses at the gene ends were 4 bases for V and 3 bases for J; bases not matched to a gene: 9. Germline loops: CDR1 LGHNA, CDR2 YSLEER. The CDR3 nucleotides are TGCGCCAGCAGCCCTCTCACGGGACAGGGGTACTACGAGCAGTACTTC. Its translation is CASSPLTGQGYYEQYF.

The chain joins TRBV12-3 or TRBV12-4 to TRBJ2-7; possible D gene TRBD2, 5 bases. The CDR3 length is 14 residues. V gave up 2 bases and J gave up 5 bases, with 13 bases separating them. As DNA, the CDR3 is TGTGCCAGCAGTTTAATCGGGATCCCCCACGAGCAGTACTTC. Translation gives CASSLIGIPHEQYF.

The chain recombines TRBV19 with TRBJ1-1; D gene unclear. The ends were cut back, 7 bases at V and 0 bases at J, with 12 bases in the middle. CDR3 length: 14 residues. The germline V gene encodes CDR1 LNHDA and CDR2 SQIVND (reference sequence). CDR3 nucleotide sequence: TGTGCCAGTAAACCAGGTTACATGAACACTGAAGCTTTCTTT. Protein: CASKPGYMNTEAFF. The variable domain in full, with the rest retrieved from reference TRBV19 and TRBJ1-1, is DGGITQSPKYLFRKEGQNVTLSCEQNLNHDAMYWYRQDPGQGLRLIYYSQIVNDFQKGDIAEGYSVSREKKESFPLTVTSAQKNPTAFYLCASKPGYMNTEAFFGQGTRLTVV.

V is TRBV7-3 and J is TRBJ2-7; D is uncertain. V dropped 4 bases and J dropped 3 bases, with 10 bases sitting between them. CDR1 SGHTA and CDR2 FQGTGA come from the germline V gene. The CDR3 sequence is 13 residues long. CDR3 nucleotide sequence: TGTGCCAGCAGCTCCTACATCGGCTACGAGCAGTACTTC. Encoded protein: CASSSYIGYEQYF.

This chain joins TRBV4-3 and TRBJ2-3, with D unclear. The CDR3 is made up of 15 amino acids. The germline CDR1 and CDR2 sequences are LGHNA and YSLEER. Trimming removed 0 bases at V and 6 bases at J, with 13 bases between. CDR3 region: CASSQELQSLDTQYF. CDR3 sequence (DNA): TGCGCCAGCAGCCAAGAACTACAAAGCCTTGATACGCAGTATTTT.

The V and J genes are TRBV7-9 and TRBJ2-5; 7 nucleotides line up with TRBD2. Losses at the gene ends were 1 base for V and 5 bases for J; bases not matched to a gene: 7. This CDR3 has 15 amino acids. Per germline, CDR1 SEHNR and CDR2 FQNEAQ (reference sequence). CDR3 in DNA: TGTGCCAGCAGCTTAGTTGGCGGGAGTGAGGAGACCCAGTACTTC. Translating it yields CASSLVGGSEETQYF. The variable domain in full, completed from reference TRBV7-9 and TRBJ2-5, reads DTGVSQNPRHKITKRGQNVTFRCDPISEHNRLYWYRQTLGQGPEFLTYFQNEAQLEKSRLLSDRFSAERPKGSFSTLEIQRTEQGDSAMYLCASSLVGGSEETQYFGPGTRLLVL.

V gene TRBV20-1 combines with J gene TRBJ2-3; 9 bases agree with TRBD2. This CDR3 comprises 16 residues. With V trimmed by 6 bases and J by 0 bases, 10 bases remained unmatched. Germline loops: CDR1 DFQATT, CDR2 SNEGSKA (reference sequence). CDR3 sequence reads: CSADGALAGSTDTQYF. In nucleotides, the CDR3 is TGCAGTGCCGACGGTGCCCTAGCGGGAAGCACAGATACGCAGTATTTT.

The J gene is TRBJ2-5, the V gene TRBV15, with D perhaps assigned TRBD1 or TRBD2 (5 bases each). Trimming removed 1 base at V and 0 bases at J, with 6 bases between. Germline V lookup: CDR1 LNHNV, CDR2 YYDKDF (reference sequence). The CDR3 consists of 14 residues. CDR3 sequence (DNA): TGTGCCACCAGCAGAGGAGGGGACCAAGAGACCCAGTACTTC. This sequence encodes CATSRGGDQETQYF.

V usage is TRBV6-5 and J usage is TRBJ2-7; 11 bases map to TRBD2. Germline V gene data show CDR1 as MNHEY and CDR2 as SVGAGI. After removal of 4 bases from V and 3 bases from J, the junction contained 11 bases not matched to a gene. This CDR3 comprises 17 residues. The CDR3 is CASSFPLAGGMVYEQYF. CDR3 nucleotides: TGTGCCAGCAGTTTCCCCCTAGCGGGAGGTATGGTCTACGAGCAGTACTTC.

This chain links TRBV4-1 with TRBJ2-1, with 8 bases fitting TRBD2. This CDR3 has 17 residues. The V segment lost 1 base and the J segment 7 bases; nucleotides outside the gene matches: 12. CDR1 MGHRA and CDR2 YSYEKL come from the germline V gene. CDR3 sequence reads: CASSQVRGRSSLNEQFF. The CDR3 DNA reads as TGCGCCAGCAGCCAAGTACGCGGGAGGTCGTCCCTAAATGAGCAGTTCTTC.

The chain has TRBV6-2 or TRBV6-3 and TRBJ2-1; maybe TRBD2 (7 bases). The CDR3 extends over 20 amino acids. V was pared by 2 bases and J by 2 bases, with 25 bases between. Germline values: CDR1 MNHEY, CDR2 SVGEGT. DNA of the CDR3: TGTGCCAGCAGTTACCCGACTAGCTCACTTATTGGGGGCCCCTACAATGAGCAGTTCTTC. Protein: CASSYPTSSLIGGPYNEQFF.

This clonotype appeared once. The J gene is TRBJ2-2, the V gene TRBV6-5; TRBD1 might be the D (6 bases). The germline V and J ends were trimmed by 1 base and 6 bases, with 9 bases remaining between them. This CDR3 spans 14 amino acids. Germline CDR1 is MNHEY and CDR2 is SVGAGI. CDR3 nucleotide sequence: TGTGCCAGCAGTTACTACACAGGGCCCGGGGAGCTGTTTTTT. It encodes CASSYYTGPGELFF.

This chain links TRBV27 with TRBJ2-6; maybe TRBD2 (5 bases). The V gene's germline CDR1 is MNHEY and CDR2 SMNVEV (reference sequence). The CDR3 totals 16 residues. Trimming took off 4 bases at V and 0 bases at J, with 10 bases between the two ends. CDR3 coding DNA: TGTGCCAGCAGTTCCCTGGGGAGCTCTGGGGCCAACGTCCTGACTTTC. It codes for CASSSLGSSGANVLTF.

The V call is TRBV11-2, the J call TRBJ2-7; 10 nucleotides align to TRBD2. J gave up 7 bases and V 0 bases, and 3 bases lay outside the gene matches. This CDR3 region has 14 residues. CDR1 and CDR2 from the germline V gene are SGHAT and FQNNGV. The DNA of the CDR3 is TGTGCCAGCAGCTTAGAGTCTAGCGGGGGAGAGCAGTACTTC. Protein: CASSLESSGGEQYF.

V usage is TRBV6-5 and J usage is TRBJ2-3; D not resolved. CDR3 length equals 17 residues. Between the trimmed V and J ends, which lost 4 bases and 6 bases, there was a span of 23 bases. Germline V lookup: CDR1 MNHEY, CDR2 SVGAGI. The CDR3 is CASSSQNLGPSWDTQYF. DNA for the CDR3: TGTGCCAGCAGTTCCCAAAACTTAGGCCCCTCGTGGGATACGCAGTATTTT.

The V gene is TRBV19, the J gene TRBJ2-6; TRBD1 might be the D (6 bases). This CDR3 comprises 20 residues. Trimming pared 7 bases from V and 4 bases from J, leaving 29 bases between. The germline V gene encodes CDR1 LNHDA and CDR2 SQIVND (reference sequence). Here the CDR3 reads CASTLVGIRDTIYGANVLTF. The CDR3 region has the DNA TGTGCCAGTACCCTGGTTGGGATCCGGGACACCATCTACGGGGCCAACGTCCTGACTTTC.

The chain uses TRBV4-3 and TRBJ2-6, with D perhaps TRBD1 (5 bases). This CDR3 comprises 15 residues. CDR1 and CDR2 from the germline V gene are LGHNA and YSLEER. V dropped 8 bases and J dropped 0 bases, with 11 bases sitting between them. The CDR3 DNA follows: TGCGCCAGCCAGGCAGGGATCTCTGGGGCCAACGTCCTGACTTTC. Protein sequence: CASQAGISGANVLTF.

V and J are TRBV11-2 and TRBJ2-7; the match to TRBD1 covers 7 bases. Germline loops: CDR1 SGHAT, CDR2 FQNNGV. The V segment lost 3 bases and the J segment 0 bases; nucleotides outside the gene matches: 14. CDR3 length: 18 amino acids. DNA of the CDR3: TGTGCCAGCAGCTTCGCGGTCTGGGACAGCTCTAGCTCCTACGAGCAGTACTTC. Protein: CASSFAVWDSSSSYEQYF.

V gene TRBV4-3 combines with J gene TRBJ2-7; 11 nucleotides line up with TRBD2. V shed 1 base, J shed 3 bases, and the junction held 5 bases outside the gene matches. This CDR3 spans 16 amino acids. Germline V lookup: CDR1 LGHNA, CDR2 YSLEER. CDR3 coding DNA: TGCGCCAGCAGCCAAGGATCGGGACTAGCGGACTACGAGCAGTACTTC. Translated: CASSQGSGLADYEQYF.

This sequence joins TRBV28 and TRBJ2-7, with D possibly TRBD1 on 5 matching bases. CDR1 and CDR2 from the germline V gene are MDHEN and SYDVKM. The CDR3 extends over 14 amino acids. V shed 2 bases and J shed 4 bases, with 12 bases lying between them. The CDR3 sequence is CASSLKDNLYEQYF. The CDR3, as DNA: TGTGCCAGCAGTTTAAAGGACAACTTATACGAGCAGTACTTC.

This chain connects TRBV24-1 to TRBJ2-4; 8 nucleotides align to TRBD2. Germline V CDR1 and CDR2: KGHDR, SFDVKD. The V segment lost 4 bases and the J segment 8 bases; nucleotides outside the gene matches: 6. The CDR3 runs 14 residues. CDR3 protein: CATSEGLERDIQYF. The CDR3 DNA sequence: TGTGCCACCAGTGAGGGACTAGAGAGAGACATTCAGTACTTC.

The V call is TRBV30, the J call TRBJ2-7; TRBD2 aligns across 9 bases. The CDR3 has 13 residues. Per germline, CDR1 GTSNPN and CDR2 SVGIG (reference sequence). Losses at the gene ends were 3 bases for V and 3 bases for J; bases not matched to a gene: 3. The CDR3 coding sequence is TGTGCCTGGAGGACTAGCGGACACTACGAGCAGTACTTC. Translating it yields CAWRTSGHYEQYF.

As DNA, the CDR3 is TGTGCCAGCAGCCAAGTTGGAAGGGCTAGCGGTTCCTACAATGAGCAGTTCTTC. As protein: CASSQVGRASGSYNEQFF. This sequence joins TRBV14 and TRBJ2-1; 7 bases agree with TRBD2. CDR1 is SGHDN and CDR2 is FVKESK in the germline V gene. Germline trimming cut 1 base from V and 1 base from J; bases unmatched to any gene: 10. The CDR3 has 18 amino acids. Complete variable domain (other parts from reference TRBV14 and TRBJ2-1): EAGVTQFPSHSVIEKGQTVTLRCDPISGHDNLYWYRRVMGKEIKFLLHFVKESKQDESGMPNNRFLAERTGGTYSTLKVQPAELEDSGVYFCASSQVGRASGSYNEQFFGPGTRLTVL.

The chain couples TRBV27 to TRBJ2-7; 9 bases align to TRBD2. V was pared by 2 bases and J by 6 bases, with 8 bases of the junction left unmatched. This CDR3 is 15 amino acids long. Germline CDR1 reads MNHEY; CDR2 reads SMNVEV (reference sequence). CDR3 amino acids: CASSLLASGTGEQYF. CDR3 coding DNA: TGTGCCAGCAGTTTACTGGCTAGCGGGACTGGCGAGCAGTACTTC.

J is TRBJ2-2 and V is TRBV15; 9 positions match TRBD1. Trimming removed 5 bases from V and 4 bases from J; junction bases left unmatched: 5. CDR3 length: 15 residues. Germline V gene data show CDR1 as LNHNV and CDR2 as YYDKDF (reference sequence). CDR3 sequence: CATSVQGAGTGELFF. The CDR3 DNA reads as TGTGCCACCAGCGTACAGGGGGCTGGCACCGGGGAGCTGTTTTTT.

The rearrangement uses TRBV7-6 and TRBJ1-1, with D hard to call. V was pared by 5 bases and J by 3 bases, with 22 bases between. Germline lookup yields CDR1 SGHVS and CDR2 FNYEAQ. This CDR3 is 17 amino acids long. Written as DNA, the CDR3 is TGTGCCAGCAGCGAACGGGTCCGGATAGGTATATACACTGAAGCTTTCTTT. Amino acid sequence: CASSERVRIGIYTEAFF.

This clonotype was observed a handful of times. This rearrangement joins TRBV10-3 to TRBJ1-2, with unresolved D. Germline-derived CDR1 and CDR2 are ENHRY and SYGVKD. The CDR3 consists of 14 residues. V lost 2 bases and J lost 8, with 15 bases in between. The CDR3 loop reads CAISEVGGGSGYTF. DNA for the CDR3: TGTGCCATCAGTGAGGTGGGCGGCGGGAGCGGCTACACCTTC.

This chain uses TRBV13 with TRBJ1-2; tentative D call: TRBD1 (6 bases). This CDR3 contains 13 residues. The germline CDR1 and CDR2 sequences are PRHDT and FYEKMQ (reference sequence). The V and J ends lost 5 bases and 4 bases respectively, with 11 bases between them. CDR3 sequence reads: CASSPDRGYGYTF. CDR3 nucleotide sequence: TGTGCCAGCAGCCCGGACAGAGGCTATGGCTACACCTTC.

The V call is TRBV6-2 or TRBV6-3, the J call TRBJ1-1, with 8 bases aligning to TRBD1. The ends lost 6 bases at V and 5 bases at J; junction bases unmatched: 8. Germline V gene data show CDR1 as MNHEY and CDR2 as SVGEGT. The CDR3 covers 14 residues. DNA of the CDR3: TGTGCCAGCAGCAGGGGGCAGGGAAAAACTGAAGCTTTCTTT. This encodes CASSRGQGKTEAFF.

V gene TRBV5-4 combines with J gene TRBJ2-1, with 15 bases fitting TRBD2. Germline V CDR1 and CDR2: SGHNT, YYREEE (reference sequence). The CDR3 totals 20 residues. V lost 5 bases, J lost 7 bases, and 19 bases stayed unmatched. The CDR3 DNA is TGTGCCAGCAGGTCAGAGTTTCGGACTAGCGGGAGGGACCAGTATAATGAGCAGTTCTTC. Protein product: CASRSEFRTSGRDQYNEQFF.

The chain recombines TRBV7-9 with TRBJ2-5; D uncertain. The CDR3 loop spans 13 amino acids. CDR1 and CDR2 (germline): SEHNR, FQNEAQ (reference sequence). Trimming removed 3 bases from V and 5 bases from J, with 10 bases in between. As DNA, the CDR3 is TGTGCCAGCAGCTTGGCCGCAGATGAGACCCAGTACTTC. Protein sequence: CASSLAADETQYF.

This chain uses TRBV4-3 with TRBJ2-1; D ambiguous. Germline CDR1 reads LGHNA; CDR2 reads YSLEER. CDR3 length equals 13 residues. The germline V and J ends were trimmed by 5 bases and 0 bases, with 5 bases remaining between them. In DNA, the CDR3 is TGCGCCAGCAGCGGGTACTCCTACAATGAGCAGTTCTTC. Its protein is CASSGYSYNEQFF.